One sample yielded the 3 T cell receptor beta chains listed below, sequenced in a study of regulatory T cells in long-lasting Graves disease. Time point denoted: persistent/refractory GD, antithyroid drugs over 5 years with positive TRAb. PBMC-extracted RNA yielded the TCR library. iRepertoire HTBI primers and Arm-PCR of CDR3 regions built TCR beta libraries. TCRdb redid the calling of the multiplex PCR reads with MiXCR, one entry per CDR3 protein. The sample gives 400,000 or so distinct CDR3 sequences, around 22% of which show up once; about 26% is in the top ten. Sequencing was performed on peripheral blood mononuclear cells (PBMCs), taken when the disease was refractory, from a patient treated with antithyroid drugs. These receptors were obtained from a female donor with Graves disease.

This clonotype was seen repeatedly, ten times or more. The rearrangement uses TRBV6-1 and TRBJ2-6, with TRBD1 as a possible D gene (6 bases). The germline gives CDR1 MNHNS, CDR2 SASEGT. Trimming took off 8 bases at V and 0 bases at J, with 20 bases between the two ends. There are 18 residues in the CDR3. CDR3 sequence (DNA): TGTGCCAGCTCGGCCCTCAGGGGAATCAGCTCTGGGGCCAACGTCCTGACTTTC. Translated: CASSALRGISSGANVLTF.

This clonotype was picked up a small number of times. The V call is TRBV28, the J call TRBJ1-5, with D possibly matching TRBD1 (5 bases). Trimming took 4 bases from V and 0 from J, leaving 13 bases between them. Germline CDR1 is MDHEN and CDR2 is SYDVKM. The CDR3 has 16 residues. CDR3 DNA sequence: TGTGCCAGCAGTTCTATCAGGGATTATAGCAATCAGCCCCAGCATTTT. It is translated as CASSSIRDYSNQPQHF.

This chain joins TRBV29-1 and TRBJ2-5; 7 bases agree with TRBD2. Germline values: CDR1 SQVTM, CDR2 ANQGSEA. Losses at the gene ends were 8 bases for V and 1 base for J; bases not matched to a gene: 4. The CDR3 runs 12 residues. CDR3: CSTGLSQETQYF. The DNA of the CDR3 is TGCAGCACGGGACTAAGCCAAGAGACCCAGTACTTC.